The present T cell receptor (beta chain) was sequenced within a study of blood T cell repertoires in COVID-19. Study-level background: Researchers got acute and convalescent COVID-19 samples from the United States, Italy and Spain.

This CDR3 spans 14 amino acids. V was pared by 3 bases and J by 4 bases, with 5 bases of the junction left unmatched. The V gene's germline CDR1 is KGHSH and CDR2 LQKENI. Original data processing: From reference gene primer amplification, estimates of nucleated cell counts were derived. Sequencing was performed with immunoSEQ multiplex PCR; in TCRdb, only in-frame clones are kept and a portion is missing. That table gives V, J and clone size, and the DNA gave D and trimming. The sample carries roughly 49,000 clones, about four fifths recorded once. V and J are TRBV18 and TRBJ1-1; TRBD1 agrees at 7 bases. The sequence was obtained from a woman aged 80 or over with acute or convalescent COVID-19. The sample taken for sequencing was peripheral blood. CDR3 protein: CASSPGAGGTEAFF. DNA for the CDR3: TGTGCCAGCTCACCGGGTGCAGGGGGCACTGAAGCTTTCTTT.